The present T cell receptor beta chain was sequenced within a study of identical twins. Overall study findings and caveats: Cross-sectional statistics, not tracking of the same donors, supported the conclusions. For cord blood, abundant beta clonotypes had fewer insertions, unlike memory repertoires, which showed none.

MiXCR, run by TCRdb on the 5' RACE reads, gives a single entry per CDR3 protein. The profile shows 700,000 or so distinct CDR3 sequences, 8.6% of them singletons. For this clonotype: Its antigen is not identified.

The CDR3 consists of 11 residues. The V end was cut by 7 bases, the J end by 3 bases, with 6 bases between. Germline V gene data show CDR1 as LNHDA and CDR2 as SQIVND (reference sequence). This sample was shared with a second study, whose subject was yellow fever vaccine responses in identical twins. This second study notes: After vaccination, twins' T cell response reportedly seemed partly convergent, partly personalized.

Sequencing was carried out using PBMCs. This TCR was recovered from a woman younger than 35 in good health. J is TRBJ1-1 and V is TRBV19, with no clear D. CDR3 bases: TGTGCCAGTACCAGATACACTGAAGCTTTCTTT. This translates into CASTRYTEAFF.